This TCR beta chain derives from a study of control samples from healthy donors and cancer patients. Produced via immunoSEQ multiplex PCR; TCRdb's table is partial and in-frame only. The sample contains some 130,000 clones, about 92% of which appear only once. The specimen sequenced was PBMCs. The origin of this receptor is a man between 45 and 60 years old with head and neck cancer.

The CDR3 reads CASSQAGGTGYEQYF. The CDR3 DNA is TGTGCCAGCAGCCAAGCTGGGGGAACAGGTTACGAGCAGTACTTC. The genes are TRBV4-2 and TRBJ2-7, with D perhaps assigned TRBD1 or TRBD2 (5 bases each). The CDR3 runs 15 residues. Germline-derived CDR1 and CDR2 are LGHNA and YNFKEQ. Trimming cost V 1 base and J 4 bases, with 14 bases left between them.